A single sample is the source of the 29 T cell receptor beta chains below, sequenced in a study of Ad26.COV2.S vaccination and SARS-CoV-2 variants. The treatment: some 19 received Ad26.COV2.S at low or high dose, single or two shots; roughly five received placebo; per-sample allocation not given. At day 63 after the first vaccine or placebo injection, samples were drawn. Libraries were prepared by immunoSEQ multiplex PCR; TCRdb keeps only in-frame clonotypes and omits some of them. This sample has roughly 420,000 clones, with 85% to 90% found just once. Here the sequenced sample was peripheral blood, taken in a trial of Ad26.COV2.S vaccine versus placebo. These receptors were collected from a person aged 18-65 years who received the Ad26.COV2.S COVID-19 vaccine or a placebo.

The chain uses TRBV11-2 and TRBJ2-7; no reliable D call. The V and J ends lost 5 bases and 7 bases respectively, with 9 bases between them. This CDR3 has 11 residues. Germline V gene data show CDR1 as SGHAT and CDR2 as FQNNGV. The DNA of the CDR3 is TGTGCCAGCAGCGTCACTGGGGAGCAGTACTTC. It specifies CASSVTGEQYF.

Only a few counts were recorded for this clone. The CDR3 here is CAWDRDTGRYTF. The CDR3 coding sequence is TGTGCCTGGGACCGGGACACCGGCCGCTACACCTTC. V usage is TRBV30 and J usage is TRBJ1-2; weak D call: TRBD1 (6 bases). The CDR3 extends over 12 amino acids. CDR1 GTSNPN and CDR2 SVGIG come from the germline V gene (reference sequence). V lost 5 bases, J lost 9 bases, and 16 bases lay in between.

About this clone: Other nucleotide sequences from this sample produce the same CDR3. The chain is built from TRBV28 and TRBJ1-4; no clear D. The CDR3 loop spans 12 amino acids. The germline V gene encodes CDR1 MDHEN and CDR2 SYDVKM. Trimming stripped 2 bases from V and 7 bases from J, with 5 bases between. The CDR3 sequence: CASSLRGEKLFF. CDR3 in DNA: TGTGCCAGCAGTTTACGGGGTGAAAAACTGTTTTTT.

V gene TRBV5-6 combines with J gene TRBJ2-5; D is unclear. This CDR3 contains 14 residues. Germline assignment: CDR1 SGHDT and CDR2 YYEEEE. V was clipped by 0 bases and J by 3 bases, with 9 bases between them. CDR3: CASSLDSYEETQYF. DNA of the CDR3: TGTGCCAGCAGCTTGGACAGTTACGAAGAGACCCAGTACTTC.

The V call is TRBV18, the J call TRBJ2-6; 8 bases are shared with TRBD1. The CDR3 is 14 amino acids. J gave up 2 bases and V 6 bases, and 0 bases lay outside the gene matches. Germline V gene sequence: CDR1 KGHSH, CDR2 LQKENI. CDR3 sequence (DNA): TGTGCCAGCTCGACAGGGGCTGGGGCCAACGTCCTGACTTTC. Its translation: CASSTGAGANVLTF.

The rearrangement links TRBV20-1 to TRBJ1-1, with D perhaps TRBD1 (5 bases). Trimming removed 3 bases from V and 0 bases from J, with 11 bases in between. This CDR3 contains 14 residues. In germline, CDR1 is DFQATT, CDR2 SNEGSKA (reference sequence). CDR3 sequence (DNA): TGCAGTGCTAGTTTTGGGGGGGTGAACACTGAAGCTTTCTTT. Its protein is CSASFGGVNTEAFF.

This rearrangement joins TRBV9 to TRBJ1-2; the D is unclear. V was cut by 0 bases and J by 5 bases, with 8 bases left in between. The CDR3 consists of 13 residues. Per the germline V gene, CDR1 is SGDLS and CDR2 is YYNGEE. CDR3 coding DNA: TGTGCCAGCAGCGTAGACCCCAAATATGGCTACACCTTC. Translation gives CASSVDPKYGYTF.

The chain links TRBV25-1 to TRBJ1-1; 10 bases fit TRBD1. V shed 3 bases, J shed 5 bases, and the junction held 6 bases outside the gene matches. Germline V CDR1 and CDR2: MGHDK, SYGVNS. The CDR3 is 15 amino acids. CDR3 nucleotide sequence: TGTGCCAGCAGTGACCCGGACAGGGGGGGGACTGAAGCTTTCTTT. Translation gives CASSDPDRGGTEAFF.

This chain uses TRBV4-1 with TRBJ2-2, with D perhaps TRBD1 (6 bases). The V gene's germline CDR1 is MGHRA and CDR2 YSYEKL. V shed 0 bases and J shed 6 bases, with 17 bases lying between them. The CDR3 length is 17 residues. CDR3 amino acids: CASSQDRQTGLSGELFF. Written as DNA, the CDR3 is TGCGCCAGCAGCCAAGACCGTCAAACAGGGCTGTCCGGGGAGCTGTTTTTT.

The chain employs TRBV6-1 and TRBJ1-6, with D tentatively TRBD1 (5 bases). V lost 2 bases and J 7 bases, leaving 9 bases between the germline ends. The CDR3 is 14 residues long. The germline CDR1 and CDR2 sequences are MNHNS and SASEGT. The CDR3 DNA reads TGTGCCAGCAGTGAAATGGGGCGGAATTCACCCCTCCACTTT. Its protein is CASSEMGRNSPLHF.

CDR3 sequence reads: CASRPQGSGGTEAFF. CDR3 DNA: TGTGCCAGCCGACCCCAGGGATCCGGGGGGACTGAAGCTTTCTTT. J is TRBJ1-1 and V is TRBV7-2; D perhaps matches TRBD1 (5 bases). The CDR3 is 15 amino acids. Trimming stripped 8 bases from V and 5 bases from J, with 21 bases between. Germline CDR1 is SGHTA and CDR2 is FQGNSA.

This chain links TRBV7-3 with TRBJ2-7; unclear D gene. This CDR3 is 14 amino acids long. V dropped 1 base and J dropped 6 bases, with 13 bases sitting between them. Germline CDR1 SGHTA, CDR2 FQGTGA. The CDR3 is CASSLRAGPGEQYF. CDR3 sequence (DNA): TGTGCCAGCAGCTTAAGGGCCGGGCCTGGCGAGCAGTACTTC.

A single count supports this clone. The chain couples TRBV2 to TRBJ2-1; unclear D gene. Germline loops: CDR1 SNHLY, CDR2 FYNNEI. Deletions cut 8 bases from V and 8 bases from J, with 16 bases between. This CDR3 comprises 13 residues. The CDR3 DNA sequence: TGTGCCAGCTCTGGGTATTCGGTCGATGAGCAGTTCTTC. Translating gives CASSGYSVDEQFF.

CDR3 in DNA: TGTGCCAGCAGCTTAGGTGTATCAGGGGGCAACTATGGCTACACCTTC. As protein: CASSLGVSGGNYGYTF. The chain has TRBV7-3 and TRBJ1-2; 8 nucleotides align to TRBD1. This CDR3 region has 16 residues. CDR1 and CDR2 from the germline V gene are SGHTA and FQGTGA. V lost 2 bases to trimming and J lost 2 bases; unmatched junction nucleotides: 7.

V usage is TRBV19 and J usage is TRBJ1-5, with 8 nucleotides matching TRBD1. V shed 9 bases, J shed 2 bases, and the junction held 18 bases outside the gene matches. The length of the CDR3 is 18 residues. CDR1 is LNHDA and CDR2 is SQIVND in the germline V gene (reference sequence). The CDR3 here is CARQPRTGKYSRNQPQHF. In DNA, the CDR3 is TGTGCCAGGCAACCAAGGACAGGGAAGTATAGCCGCAATCAGCCCCAGCATTTT.

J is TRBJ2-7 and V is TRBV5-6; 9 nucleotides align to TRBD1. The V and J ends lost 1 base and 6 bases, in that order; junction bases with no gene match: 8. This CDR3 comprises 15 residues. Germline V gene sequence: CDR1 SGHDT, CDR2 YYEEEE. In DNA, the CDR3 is TGTGCCAGCAGCTTGTGGGACAGGGTATTCGGCGAGCAGTACTTC. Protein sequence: CASSLWDRVFGEQYF.

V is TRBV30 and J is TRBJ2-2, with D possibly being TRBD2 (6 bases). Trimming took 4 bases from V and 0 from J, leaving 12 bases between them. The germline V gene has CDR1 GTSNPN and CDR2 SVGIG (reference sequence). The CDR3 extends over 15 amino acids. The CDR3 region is CAWNGGHPNTGELFF. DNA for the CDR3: TGTGCCTGGAACGGAGGGCATCCGAACACCGGGGAGCTGTTTTTT.

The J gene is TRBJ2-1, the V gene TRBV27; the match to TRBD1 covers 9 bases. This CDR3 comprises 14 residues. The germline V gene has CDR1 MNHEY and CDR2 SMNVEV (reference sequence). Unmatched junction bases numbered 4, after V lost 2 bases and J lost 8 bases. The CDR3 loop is CASSLGQGSDEQFF. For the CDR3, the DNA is TGTGCCAGCAGTTTAGGACAGGGGTCCGATGAGCAGTTCTTC.

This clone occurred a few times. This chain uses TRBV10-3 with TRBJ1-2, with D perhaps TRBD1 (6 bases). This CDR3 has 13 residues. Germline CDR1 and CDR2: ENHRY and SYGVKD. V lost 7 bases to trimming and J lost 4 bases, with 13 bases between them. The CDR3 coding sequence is TGTGCCATCACCTGGGGGACAAGCTATGGCTACACCTTC. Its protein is CAITWGTSYGYTF.

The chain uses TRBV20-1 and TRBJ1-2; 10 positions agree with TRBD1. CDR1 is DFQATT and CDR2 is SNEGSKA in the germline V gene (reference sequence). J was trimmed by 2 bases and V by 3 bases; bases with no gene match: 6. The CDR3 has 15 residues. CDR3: CSASPPGQGNYGYTF. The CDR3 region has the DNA TGCAGTGCTAGTCCACCGGGACAGGGGAACTATGGCTACACCTTC.

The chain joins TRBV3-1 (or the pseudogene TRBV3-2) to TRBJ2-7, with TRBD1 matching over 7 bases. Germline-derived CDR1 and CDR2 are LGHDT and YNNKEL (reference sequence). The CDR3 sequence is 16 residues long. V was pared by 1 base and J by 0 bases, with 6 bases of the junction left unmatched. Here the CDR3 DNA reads TGTGCCAGCAGCCAAGCGGCAGGGGGACCCTCCTACGAGCAGTACGTC. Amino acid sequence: CASSQAAGGPSYEQYV.

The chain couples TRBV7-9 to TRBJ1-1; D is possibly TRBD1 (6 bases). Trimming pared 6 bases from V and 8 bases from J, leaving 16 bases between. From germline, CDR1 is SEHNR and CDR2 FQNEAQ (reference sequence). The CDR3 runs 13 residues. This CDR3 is CASSRAGVSEAFF. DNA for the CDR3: TGTGCCAGCAGTCGCGCAGGGGTTTCGGAAGCTTTCTTT.

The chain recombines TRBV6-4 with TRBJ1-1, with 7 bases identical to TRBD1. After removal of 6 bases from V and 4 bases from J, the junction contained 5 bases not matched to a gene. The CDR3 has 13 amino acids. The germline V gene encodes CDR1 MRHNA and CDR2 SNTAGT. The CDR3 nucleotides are TGTGCCAGCAGCCGGGACAGAGTCACTGAAGCTTTCTTT. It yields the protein CASSRDRVTEAFF.

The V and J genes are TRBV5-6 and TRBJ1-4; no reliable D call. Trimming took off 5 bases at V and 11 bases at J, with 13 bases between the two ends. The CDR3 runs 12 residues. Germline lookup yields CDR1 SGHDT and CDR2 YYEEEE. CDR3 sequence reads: CASSKIEGKLFF. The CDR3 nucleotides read TGTGCCAGCAGTAAAATTGAAGGGAAACTGTTTTTT.

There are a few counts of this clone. The CDR3 sequence is CASSFGQGDTGELFF. CDR3 coding DNA: TGTGCCAGCAGCTTTGGGCAGGGAGACACCGGGGAGCTGTTTTTT. The gene calls are TRBV13 and TRBJ2-2; D could derive from TRBD1 or TRBD2 (5 bases each). The CDR3 runs to 15 residues. Trimming cost V 3 bases and J 3 bases, with 11 bases left between them. Germline V gene data show CDR1 as PRHDT and CDR2 as FYEKMQ (reference sequence).

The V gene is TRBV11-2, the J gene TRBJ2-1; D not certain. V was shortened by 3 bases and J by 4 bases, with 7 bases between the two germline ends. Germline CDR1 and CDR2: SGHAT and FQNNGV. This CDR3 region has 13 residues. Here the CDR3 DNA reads TGTGCCAGCAGCTTGAGCCATTACAATGAGCAGTTCTTC. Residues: CASSLSHYNEQFF.

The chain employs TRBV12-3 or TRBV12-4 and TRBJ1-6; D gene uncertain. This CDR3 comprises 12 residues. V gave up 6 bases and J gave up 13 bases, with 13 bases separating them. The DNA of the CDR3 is TGTGCCAGCAGGACACTGAGGGCCCCCCTCCACTTT. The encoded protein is CASRTLRAPLHF.

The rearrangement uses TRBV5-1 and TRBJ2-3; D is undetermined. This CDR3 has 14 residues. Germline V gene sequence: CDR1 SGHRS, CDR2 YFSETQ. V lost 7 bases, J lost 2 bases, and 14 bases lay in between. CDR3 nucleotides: TGCGCCAGCGGTTCCGGACCCCCCACAGATACGCAGTATTTT. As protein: CASGSGPPTDTQYF.

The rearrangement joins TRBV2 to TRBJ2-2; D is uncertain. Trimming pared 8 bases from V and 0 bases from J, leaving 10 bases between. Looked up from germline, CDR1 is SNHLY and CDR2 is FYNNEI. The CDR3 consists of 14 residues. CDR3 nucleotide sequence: TGTGCCAGCGTCGACCCTCCGAACACCGGGGAGCTGTTTTTT. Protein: CASVDPPNTGELFF.